This T cell receptor beta chain was identified in a study of neoadjuvant anti-PD-1 for oral cavity cancer. CDR3 size: 14 residues. Germline loops: CDR1 MNHNS, CDR2 SASEGT. V dropped 8 bases and J dropped 7; count of bases not matched to a gene: 10. Assay: immunoSEQ multiplex PCR; the TCRdb copy retains only in-frame clones and omits some. Of just over 65,000 clones detected, approximately 84% appear once; the ten largest clones hold 3% to 3.5%. Time point in this sample: after neoadjuvant nivolumab, at surgical resection. The sample was PBMCs, taken after nivolumab (anti-PD-1) treatment. The origin of this receptor is a person aged 40 to 85 with oral cavity squamous cell carcinoma. This sequence joins TRBV6-1 and TRBJ2-5, with 10 bases aligning to TRBD2. The CDR3 nucleotides are TGTGCCAGCGGAGGGAGCGGGAGGGCTTTGACCCAGTACTTC. It yields the protein CASGGSGRALTQYF.